This TCR beta chain was recorded in a study of blood T cell repertoires in COVID-19. Across the study: COVID-19 samples, acute and convalescent, were from the United States, Italy and Spain. T cells, B-cell-depleted T cells, or PBMCs provided the cDNA or gDNA that served as material.

TCRdb keeps only in-frame clones here, not all; method: immunoSEQ multiplex PCR. This sample has 60,000 to 85,000 clones, with around 88% found just once. CDR3 size: 14 residues. With 8 bases removed from V and 1 base from J, the gap between germline ends came to 12 bases. CDR1 and CDR2 from the germline V gene are ENHRY and SYGVKD. This clonotype was obtained from a human donor in a cohort sampled during active COVID-19. The sample comprised peripheral blood. The V call is TRBV10-3, the J call TRBJ2-1; possible D gene TRBD2, 6 bases. The CDR3 reads CAIGGATSYNEQFF. CDR3 coding DNA: TGTGCCATCGGAGGGGCGACATCCTACAATGAGCAGTTCTTC.